The T cell receptor (beta chain) described here comes from a study of regulatory T cells in long-lasting Graves disease. Points from the study as a whole: Small numbers of samples may have cut accuracy.

Germline values: CDR1 SGHRS, CDR2 YFSETQ. The CDR3 has 15 residues. V shed 3 bases, J shed 6 bases, and the junction held 5 bases outside the gene matches. Of note for this clonotype: Its cognate antigen is unknown.

Investigators prepared the TCR beta libraries by applying iRepertoire HTBI primers and Arm-PCR of CDR3 regions. One entry per CDR3 protein results from TCRdb running MiXCR on the multiplex PCR reads. The repertoire holds some 350,000 distinct CDR3 sequences, with 15% to 20% as singletons. Stated time point: newly diagnosed GD, antithyroid drugs for less than 3 months. Construction of the TCR library relied on RNA isolated from PBMCs. The same sample was also used in a study of T cells in Graves' hyperthyroidism and ophthalmopathy. From that study: With the HTBI primer set, the TCR CDR3 went through a first round of RT-PCR. Most thyroid clonotypes expanded above 0.001 appeared in blood too.

V is TRBV5-1 and J is TRBJ1-5; 11 positions match TRBD1. Sequences were derived from peripheral blood mononuclear cells (PBMCs), sampled at new diagnosis, from a patient treated with antithyroid drugs. This clonotype was sampled from a young woman with Graves disease. This CDR3 reads CASSWTGGGGQPQHF. CDR3 DNA sequence: TGCGCCAGCAGCTGGACAGGGGGCGGAGGTCAGCCCCAGCATTTT.